This entry lists 24 T cell receptor beta chains sequenced from one sample in a study of blood T cell repertoires in COVID-19. TCRdb's table, derived via immunoSEQ multiplex PCR, lists solely in-frame clones and lacks some. Altogether approximately 390,000 clones are present, around nine tenths being singletons, with the ten largest covering about 9.4%. Sequencing used PBMCs or T cells enriched from blood (not recorded which). The receptors originated from a woman aged 45 to 65 who had recovered from COVID-19.

V usage is TRBV7-9 and J usage is TRBJ1-1; TRBD1 is a possible D gene (5 bases). V lost 2 bases, J lost 1 base, and 17 bases lay in between. The CDR3 has 17 amino acids. Germline V lookup: CDR1 SEHNR, CDR2 FQNEAQ (reference sequence). In nucleotides, the CDR3 is TGTGCCAGCAGCTTAAGGAAAGGGGCCATTCCGAACACTGAAGCTTTCTTT. It specifies CASSLRKGAIPNTEAFF.

This chain links TRBV5-1 with TRBJ2-1; D possibly corresponds to TRBD1 (6 bases). CDR3 length: 15 amino acids. The germline V and J ends were trimmed by 4 bases and 3 bases, with 14 bases remaining between them. CDR1 and CDR2 (germline): SGHRS, YFSETQ. CDR3 residues: CASSRKTGVYNEQFF. The CDR3 region has the DNA TGCGCCAGCAGCAGGAAGACAGGAGTCTACAATGAGCAGTTCTTC.

The chain links TRBV5-6 to TRBJ2-2, with a tentative D call TRBD1 (5 bases). From germline, CDR1 is SGHDT and CDR2 YYEEEE. Trimming stripped 2 bases from V and 4 bases from J, with 12 bases between. The CDR3 sequence is 15 residues long. CDR3 sequence (DNA): TGTGCCAGCAGCTTTTCGGCAGGGCCCACCGGGGAGCTGTTTTTT. It yields the protein CASSFSAGPTGELFF.

V usage is TRBV4-3 and J usage is TRBJ1-3; no clear D gene. The CDR3 length is 17 residues. The germline CDR1 and CDR2 sequences are LGHNA and YSLEER. V lost 0 bases, J lost 0 bases, and 12 bases lay in between. The CDR3 DNA reads TGCGCCAGCAGCCAAGAGCTATCGCTTCACTCTGGAAACACCATATATTTT. Amino acid sequence: CASSQELSLHSGNTIYF.

The chain couples TRBV7-9 to TRBJ1-1; 8 nucleotides line up with TRBD1. V gave up 7 bases and J gave up 4 bases; unmatched junction bases: 5. The CDR3 has 13 amino acids. Germline CDR1 and CDR2: SEHNR and FQNEAQ (reference sequence). CDR3 sequence: CASTFDRGTEAFF. The DNA of the CDR3 is TGTGCCAGCACCTTTGACAGGGGCACTGAAGCTTTCTTT.

This chain joins TRBV12-3 or TRBV12-4 and TRBJ2-7, with a tentative D call TRBD1 (7 bases). The CDR3 length is 12 residues. V dropped 8 bases and J dropped 6 bases, with 14 bases sitting between them. The DNA for the CDR3 is TGTGCCAGCCGGAACAGGGGAGGCGAGCAGTACTTC. It translates to CASRNRGGEQYF.

This clone was observed once. The chain uses TRBV19 and TRBJ1-2; weak D call: TRBD1 (6 bases). V shed 6 bases and J shed 3 bases, with 14 bases lying between them. CDR3 length: 14 amino acids. The germline gives CDR1 LNHDA, CDR2 SQIVND (reference sequence). DNA for the CDR3: TGTGCCAGTAGGCCCCAGGGGAGTGACTATGGCTACACCTTC. It codes for CASRPQGSDYGYTF.

This clone turned up a few times. The gene calls are TRBV29-1 and TRBJ1-1; 10 bases map to TRBD1. With 5 bases clipped from V and 4 bases from J, the junction kept 7 bases outside the gene matches. From germline, CDR1 is SQVTM and CDR2 ANQGSEA. The CDR3 runs to 14 residues. The CDR3 DNA sequence: TGCAGCGTTCCGGGACAGGGGTCCGTCACTGAAGCTTTCTTT. Translation: CSVPGQGSVTEAFF. Drawing the rest from reference TRBV29-1 and TRBJ1-1, the complete variable domain is SAVISQKPSRDICQRGTSLTIQCQVDSQVTMMFWYRQQPGQSLTLIATANQGSEATYESGFVIDKFPISRPNLTFSTLTVSNMSPEDSSIYLCSVPGQGSVTEAFFGQGTRLTVV.

V gene TRBV28 combines with J gene TRBJ1-1, with D maybe TRBD1 (5 bases). The CDR3 consists of 11 residues. Trimming removed 6 bases from V and 3 bases from J, with 5 bases in between. From germline, CDR1 is MDHEN and CDR2 SYDVKM. The CDR3 DNA sequence: TGTGCCAGCAGAGGGGACACTGAAGCTTTCTTT. This sequence encodes CASRGDTEAFF.

This clone appeared a single time. This chain uses TRBV27 with TRBJ1-5; 9 bases are a match to TRBD1. This CDR3 has 16 amino acids. Germline lookup yields CDR1 MNHEY and CDR2 SMNVEV (reference sequence). Losses at the gene ends were 6 bases for V and 6 bases for J; bases not matched to a gene: 12. The CDR3 sequence is CASSSYGTGFGQPQHF. CDR3 nucleotide sequence: TGTGCCAGCAGCTCGTACGGGACAGGGTTTGGTCAGCCCCAGCATTTT.

This clone is a singleton in its sample. The chain has TRBV29-1 and TRBJ2-2; D gene unclear. Looked up from germline, CDR1 is SQVTM and CDR2 is ANQGSEA. The length of the CDR3 is 12 residues. V lost 6 bases, J lost 2 bases, and 7 bases lay in between. The DNA of the CDR3 is TGCAGCGTCGACACAAACACCGGGGAGCTGTTTTTT. Amino acid sequence: CSVDTNTGELFF.

The rearrangement joins TRBV28 to TRBJ1-2; D may be TRBD1 (6 bases). Germline CDR1 is MDHEN and CDR2 is SYDVKM. The CDR3 consists of 15 residues. The V gene lost 4 bases and the J gene lost 0 bases, with 12 bases spanning the gap. The CDR3 region is CASSYPTGPNYGYTF. In nucleotides, the CDR3 is TGTGCCAGCAGTTATCCGACAGGACCTAACTATGGCTACACCTTC.

This chain joins TRBV7-2 and TRBJ1-3; D possibly corresponds to TRBD1 (6 bases). The CDR3 sequence is 16 residues long. Germline V gene lookup returns CDR1 SGHTA and CDR2 FQGNSA. V was shortened by 0 bases and J by 0 bases, with 9 bases between the two germline ends. CDR3 region: CASSLAGQFSGNTIYF. The CDR3 DNA follows: TGTGCCAGCAGCTTAGCCGGACAGTTCTCTGGAAACACCATATATTTT.

The gene calls are TRBV3-1 (or the pseudogene TRBV3-2) and TRBJ2-3, with D possibly TRBD2 on 5 matching bases. The CDR3 loop spans 14 amino acids. V was pared by 1 base and J by 1 base, with 6 bases between. Germline V gene data show CDR1 as LGHDT and CDR2 as YNNKEL (reference sequence). The CDR3 sequence is CASSQVSGTDTQYF. Here the CDR3 DNA reads TGTGCCAGCAGCCAAGTTAGCGGCACAGATACGCAGTATTTT.

Here the CDR3 reads CASSLTELDNSPLHF. CDR3 in DNA: TGTGCCAGCAGCTTAACAGAGCTTGATAATTCACCCCTCCACTTT. The V and J genes are TRBV7-8 and TRBJ1-6; unclear D gene. CDR3 size: 15 residues. Trimming shortened V by 2 bases and J by 5 bases, and 10 bases separated the two germline ends. Per germline, CDR1 SGHVS and CDR2 FQNEAQ.

This chain links TRBV18 with TRBJ2-1; maybe TRBD1 (5 bases). V shed 3 bases and J shed 7 bases, with 16 bases lying between them. The CDR3 is 15 residues long. Germline lookup yields CDR1 KGHSH and CDR2 LQKENI. The CDR3 sequence: CASSPDTVMENEQFF. CDR3 coding DNA: TGTGCCAGCTCACCGGACACAGTTATGGAGAATGAGCAGTTCTTC. Filled out from reference TRBV18 and TRBJ2-1, the complete variable domain reads NAGVMQNPRHLVRRRGQEARLRCSPMKGHSHVYWYRQLPEEGLKFMVYLQKENIIDESGMPKERFSAEFPKEGPSILRIQQVVRGDSAAYFCASSPDTVMENEQFFGPGTRLTVL.

This chain links TRBV4-2 with TRBJ1-4; 7 positions match TRBD1. CDR1 is LGHNA and CDR2 is YNFKEQ in the germline V gene. The length of the CDR3 is 16 residues. V gave up 3 bases and J gave up 6 bases; unmatched junction bases: 10. CDR3 region: CASSQDPDRVHEKLFF. The CDR3 DNA follows: TGTGCCAGCAGCCAGGACCCAGACAGGGTACATGAAAAACTGTTTTTT.

The chain combines TRBV4-2 with TRBJ1-2, with TRBD1 as a possible D gene (6 bases). The CDR3 length is 15 residues. Germline CDR1 is LGHNA and CDR2 is YNFKEQ. Trimming left V 4 bases short and J 8 bases short, with 20 bases between. The CDR3 sequence: CASSRPGHTDGGYTF. The DNA of the CDR3 is TGTGCCAGCAGCCGTCCGGGACATACGGACGGCGGCTACACCTTC.

With respect to this clone: One end of the junction does not line up with germline, which may come from a read error. V gene TRBV23-1 combines with J gene TRBJ1-3; unclear D gene. TRBV23-1 is an ORF for which the function is uncertain. The CDR3 extends over 15 amino acids. The CDR3 loop reads CARRIGNAPGNTIYF. In nucleotides, the CDR3 is TGCGCCCGCAGAATCGGGAACGCACCTGGAAACACCATATATTTT.

The rearrangement links TRBV2 to TRBJ1-1; D gene uncertain. V dropped 4 bases and J dropped 11 bases, with 14 bases sitting between them. The CDR3 covers 12 residues. Germline V CDR1 and CDR2: SNHLY, FYNNEI. The CDR3 DNA is TGTGCCAGCAGTGGGGCGTCTGTAACTGCTTTCTTT. It encodes CASSGASVTAFF.

V and J are TRBV2 and TRBJ1-1; TRBD1 agrees at 10 bases. The CDR3 is 13 residues long. V was clipped by 10 bases and J by 7 bases; unmatched bases: 9. CDR1 and CDR2 from the germline V gene are SNHLY and FYNNEI. The CDR3 DNA reads TGTGCCATTCTGACAGGGGGCCAACATGAAGCTTTCTTT. Its protein is CAILTGGQHEAFF.

CDR3 DNA: TGTGCCAGCAGTGACATGGACAGGGGAGGCGAAAAACTGTTTTTT. Residues: CASSDMDRGGEKLFF. V is TRBV6-1 and J is TRBJ1-4, with 9 bases identical to TRBD1. The germline V gene encodes CDR1 MNHNS and CDR2 SASEGT. This CDR3 is 15 amino acids long. With 3 bases clipped from V and 8 bases from J, the junction kept 7 bases outside the gene matches.

The chain recombines TRBV6-5 with TRBJ1-2; TRBD1 aligns across 9 bases. The CDR3 contains 13 residues. V shed 5 bases and J 8 bases; nucleotides not matched to a gene: 6. CDR1 is MNHEY and CDR2 is SVGAGI in the germline V gene. The CDR3 loop is CASSPGQGSGYTF. The CDR3 DNA reads as TGTGCCAGCAGTCCGGGACAGGGAAGCGGCTACACCTTC.

This rearrangement joins TRBV6-1 to TRBJ1-1, with 9 bases lining up with TRBD1. After removal of 3 bases from V and 6 bases from J, the junction contained 8 bases not matched to a gene. Germline V lookup: CDR1 MNHNS, CDR2 SASEGT. The length of the CDR3 is 15 residues. The CDR3 protein is CASSDWGQGGSEAFF. In DNA, the CDR3 is TGTGCCAGCAGTGATTGGGGACAGGGTGGGTCTGAAGCTTTCTTT.